This T cell receptor (beta chain) was retrieved from a study of a mutant IDH1 vaccine in newly diagnosed glioma. About the research overall: Held at week 35, visit V12 was the safety follow-up, and visit V13 followed at week 47.

This CDR3 region has 19 residues. Trimming stripped 0 bases from V and 0 bases from J, with 18 bases between. Germline V gives CDR1 KGHSH, CDR2 LQKENI. On this clone itself: What it binds is not known.

General study points: Pseudoprogression appeared independent of alterations in top peripheral clonotypes. Among patients, approximately 93% showed immune responses induced by the vaccine.

TCRdb's copy holds only in-frame clones and misses some; the assay was immunoSEQ multiplex PCR. The table has about 54,000 clones, around 84% seen once; the top ten hold around 4.1%. Time point given: week 35, safety follow-up. Topical imiquimod was applied with each vaccine dose, which held 300 ug of mutant IDH1 20-mer peptide. The patients were given eight vaccinations, one each in weeks 1, 3, 5, 7, 11, 15, 19 and 23. The sequenced sample was PBMCs, obtained from a glioma patient whose treatment included an IDH1 peptide vaccine. The TCR sequence derives from a young woman with glioma. The chain has TRBV18 and TRBJ1-3, with D possibly being TRBD1 (5 bases). The CDR3 nucleotides are TGTGCCAGCTCACCACCGGGAACAAGAACAGGCCCCTCTGGAAACACCATATATTTT. Encoded protein: CASSPPGTRTGPSGNTIYF.